Following are 11 T cell receptor beta chains from one sample sequenced in a study of blood T cell repertoires in COVID-19. Assay used: immunoSEQ multiplex PCR; TCRdb lists only in-frame clones, some missing. The data show about 350,000 clones, roughly 87% seen once. The material sequenced was PBMCs or T cells enriched from blood (not recorded which). The receptor source for this set is a woman aged 30 to 39 who had recovered from COVID-19.

V usage is TRBV5-5 and J usage is TRBJ2-1, with D possibly matching TRBD1 (6 bases). V was clipped by 4 bases and J by 15 bases, with 11 bases between them. The CDR3 is 10 amino acids. Germline CDR1 SGHKS, CDR2 YYEKEE (reference sequence). CDR3 in amino acids: CASSEGHPFF. The DNA of the CDR3 is TGTGCCAGCAGCGAGGGACACCCGTTCTTC.

This rearrangement joins TRBV2 to TRBJ2-3, with D possibly TRBD1 on 5 matching bases. The V and J ends lost 8 bases and 0 bases respectively, with 9 bases between them. Per germline, CDR1 SNHLY and CDR2 FYNNEI. The CDR3 covers 13 residues. The CDR3 DNA is TGTGCCAGCTTACAGGAGAGCACAGATACGCAGTATTTT. Residues: CASLQESTDTQYF.

The chain uses TRBV6-5 and TRBJ1-1, with D uncertain. The CDR3 contains 16 residues. The V gene lost 0 bases and the J gene lost 0 bases, with 11 bases spanning the gap. Germline V gene data show CDR1 as MNHEY and CDR2 as SVGAGI. As DNA, the CDR3 is TGTGCCAGCAGTTACTCGAGTGGCAGGATGAACACTGAAGCTTTCTTT. This gives the protein CASSYSSGRMNTEAFF.

The V and J genes are TRBV10-1 and TRBJ2-7, with 9 nucleotides matching TRBD1. J was trimmed by 3 bases and V by 6 bases; bases with no gene match: 3. Looked up from germline, CDR1 is WNHNN and CDR2 is SYGVQD (reference sequence). There are 13 residues in the CDR3. This CDR3 reads CASSDRGSYEQYF. CDR3 coding DNA: TGCGCCAGCAGCGACAGGGGGAGCTACGAGCAGTACTTC.

J is TRBJ1-3 and V is TRBV6-6; no firm D call. The V and J ends lost 4 bases and 4 bases respectively, with 14 bases between them. CDR3 length: 15 residues. In germline, CDR1 is MNHNY, CDR2 SVGAGI (reference sequence). CDR3 in amino acids: CASSLTSTGGNTIYF. DNA for the CDR3: TGTGCCAGCAGTTTGACAAGTACGGGAGGAAACACCATATATTTT.

V usage is TRBV9 and J usage is TRBJ1-2; 8 bases line up with TRBD1. The CDR3 contains 15 residues. With 4 bases clipped from V and 6 bases from J, the junction kept 11 bases outside the gene matches. Germline loops: CDR1 SGDLS, CDR2 YYNGEE. The CDR3 DNA sequence: TGTGCCAGCAGCTTAGGACAGGGACTCCTAGATGGCTACACCTTC. Translated, it gives CASSLGQGLLDGYTF.

The rearrangement links TRBV30 to TRBJ1-6; 7 bases agree with TRBD1. The CDR3 has 14 amino acids. The V and J ends lost 2 bases and 9 bases, in that order; junction bases with no gene match: 7. Germline V gene sequence: CDR1 GTSNPN, CDR2 SVGIG (reference sequence). CDR3 residues: CAWSSDRVRSPLHF. In DNA, the CDR3 is TGTGCCTGGAGTTCTGACAGGGTGCGTTCACCCCTCCACTTT.

The rearrangement joins TRBV28 to TRBJ1-1, with 7 bases matching TRBD1. J was trimmed by 8 bases and V by 3 bases; bases with no gene match: 6. The CDR3 consists of 13 residues. The germline V gene encodes CDR1 MDHEN and CDR2 SYDVKM. In nucleotides, the CDR3 is TGTGCCAGCAGTTTCTTTCGACAGGGAGAAGCTTTCTTT. Amino acids: CASSFFRQGEAFF.

V usage is TRBV27 and J usage is TRBJ2-3, with 13 positions matching TRBD2. Germline trimming cut 5 bases from V and 0 bases from J; bases unmatched to any gene: 8. This CDR3 is built from 18 residues. Germline assignment: CDR1 MNHEY and CDR2 SMNVEV (reference sequence). CDR3 coding DNA: TGTGCCAGCAGTCTAACGACTAGCGGGGGGCCAAGCACAGATACGCAGTATTTT. This gives the protein CASSLTTSGGPSTDTQYF.

As to this clone: The sample contains more than one DNA sequence encoding this CDR3. The genes are TRBV6-5 and TRBJ1-1; 9 positions match TRBD1. The V segment lost 0 bases and the J segment 5 bases; nucleotides outside the gene matches: 4. CDR3 length equals 15 residues. Germline-derived CDR1 and CDR2 are MNHEY and SVGAGI. CDR3 DNA sequence: TGTGCCAGCAGTTACTCTAGACAGGGGGGGACTGAAGCTTTCTTT. Protein sequence: CASSYSRQGGTEAFF.

This rearrangement joins TRBV30 to TRBJ1-2; D might be TRBD1 (6 bases). The ends were cut back, 0 bases at V and 4 bases at J, with 15 bases in the middle. Germline V gene sequence: CDR1 GTSNPN, CDR2 SVGIG (reference sequence). This CDR3 contains 15 residues. This CDR3 is CAWSVGGRGFYGYTF. The CDR3 nucleotides are TGTGCCTGGAGTGTAGGCGGCAGGGGTTTCTATGGCTACACCTTC.